The rows below give T cell receptor beta chains drawn from one sample of a study of radiotherapy plus CTLA-4 blockade in lung cancer. Using immunoSEQ multiplex PCR, the repertoire was profiled, and TCRdb retains in-frame clones only, with some absent. Of around 100,000 clones in the sample, roughly 80% were seen once. The sample consisted of peripheral blood, taken from a patient treated with radiotherapy plus ipilimumab. The receptors stem from a human donor with non-small cell lung cancer that progressed on radiotherapy plus ipilimumab. Some clones in this sample may be carry-over from other donors' samples. Each CDR3 is given with its conserved first and last residue. Each record gives: V gene, D gene, J gene, clone size, CDR3 protein, CDR3 DNA. The D gene is left open where the match is weak. Clone size is shown for a subset of rows, as once, few, many or a class of expanded clone.

V: TRBV27; D: TRBD2; J: TRBJ2-1; size: .; CDR3: CASSYRGGGTEQFF; DNA: TGTGCCAGCAGTTATCGGGGGGGCGGGACTGAGCAGTTCTTC
V: TRBV25-1; D: .; J: TRBJ1-1; size: .; CDR3: CASSEPGGRVNTEAFF; DNA: TGTGCCAGCAGTGAACCAGGTGGCAGGGTGAACACTGAAGCTTTCTTT
V: TRBV27; D: .; J: TRBJ1-2; size: .; CDR3: CASSPLNGLNYGYTF; DNA: TGTGCCAGCAGTCCCCTTAATGGGCTTAACTATGGCTACACCTTC
V: TRBV5-5; D: TRBD1; J: TRBJ1-1; size: .; CDR3: CASSDRGRGGTEAFF; DNA: TGTGCCAGCAGCGACAGGGGGCGCGGGGGCACTGAAGCTTTCTTT
V: TRBV4-3; D: .; J: TRBJ2-6; size: .; CDR3: CASSQDDTFSGANVLTF; DNA: TGCGCCAGCAGCCAAGATGACACCTTCTCTGGGGCCAACGTCCTGACTTTC
V: TRBV5-6; D: .; J: TRBJ2-5; size: .; CDR3: CASSWGTQYF; DNA: TGTGCCAGCAGCTGGGGGACCCAGTACTTC
V: TRBV7-2; D: .; J: TRBJ1-2; size: .; CDR3: CASSNSLRGNYGYTF; DNA: TGTGCCAGCAGCAATAGCTTGAGGGGTAACTATGGCTACACCTTC
V: TRBV28; D: .; J: TRBJ1-5; size: .; CDR3: CASSLHPGTKDQPQHF; DNA: TGTGCCAGCAGTTTACATCCCGGGACAAAGGATCAGCCCCAGCATTTT
V: TRBV27; D: .; J: TRBJ1-4; size: .; CDR3: CASSRGAWDEKLFF; DNA: TGTGCCAGCAGCCGGGGGGCCTGGGATGAAAAACTGTTTTTT
V: TRBV28; D: .; J: TRBJ2-7; size: .; CDR3: CASSSTGTPPYEQYF; DNA: TGTGCCAGCAGTTCGACCGGGACACCTCCTTACGAGCAGTACTTC
V: TRBV28; D: TRBD1; J: TRBJ2-3; size: .; CDR3: CASSFLTGGPDTQYF; DNA: TGTGCCAGCAGTTTTTTGACAGGGGGCCCAGATACGCAGTATTTT
V: TRBV7-2; D: TRBD1; J: TRBJ1-1; size: .; CDR3: CASSSTGDLLTEAFF; DNA: TGTGCCAGCAGCTCTACAGGGGATTTACTCACTGAAGCTTTCTTT
V: TRBV4-2; D: .; J: TRBJ2-3; size: few; CDR3: CASSQLRDGSTDTQYF; DNA: TGTGCCAGCAGCCAACTCCGGGACGGGAGCACAGATACGCAGTATTTT
V: TRBV2; D: .; J: TRBJ1-4; size: .; CDR3: CASSGVSGAFATNEKLFF; DNA: TGTGCCAGCAGTGGCGTGTCGGGGGCCTTTGCAACTAATGAAAAACTGTTTTTT
V: TRBV10-2; D: TRBD1; J: TRBJ1-2; size: .; CDR3: CASSTGTATMHTF; DNA: TGCGCCAGCAGCACAGGGACAGCTACTATGCACACCTTC
V: TRBV5-1; D: TRBD1; J: TRBJ1-5; size: .; CDR3: CASSFGDSVLSNQPQHF; DNA: TGCGCCAGCAGCTTCGGGGACAGCGTCCTTAGCAATCAGCCCCAGCATTTT
V: TRBV6-5; D: .; J: TRBJ1-1; size: once; CDR3: CASRYNHRENTEAFF; DNA: TGTGCCAGCAGATACAACCACAGGGAAAACACTGAAGCTTTCTTT
V: TRBV2; D: TRBD1; J: TRBJ1-1; size: .; CDR3: CASSPDRATEAFF; DNA: TGTGCCAGCTCGCCGGACAGGGCCACTGAAGCTTTCTTT
V: TRBV28; D: .; J: TRBJ2-1; size: few; CDR3: CASSFGGGLISYNEQFF; DNA: TGTGCCAGCAGTTTCGGCGGGGGCCTGATCTCCTACAATGAGCAGTTCTTC
V: TRBV5-6; D: .; J: TRBJ2-2; size: .; CDR3: CASSPIGGTNTGELFF; DNA: TGTGCCAGCAGCCCCATAGGGGGGACCAACACCGGGGAGCTGTTTTTT